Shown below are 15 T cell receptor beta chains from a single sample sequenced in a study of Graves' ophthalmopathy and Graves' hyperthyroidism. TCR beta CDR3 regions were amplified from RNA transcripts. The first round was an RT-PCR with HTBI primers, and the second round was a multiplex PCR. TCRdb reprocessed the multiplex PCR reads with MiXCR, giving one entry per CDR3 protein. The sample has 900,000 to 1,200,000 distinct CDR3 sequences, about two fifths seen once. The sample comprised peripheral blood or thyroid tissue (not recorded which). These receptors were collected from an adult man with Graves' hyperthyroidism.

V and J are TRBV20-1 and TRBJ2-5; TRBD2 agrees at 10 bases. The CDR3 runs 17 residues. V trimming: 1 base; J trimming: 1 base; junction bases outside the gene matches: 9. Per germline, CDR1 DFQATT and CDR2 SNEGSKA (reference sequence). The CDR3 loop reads CSARVVLAGGSQETQYF. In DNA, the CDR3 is TGCAGTGCTAGAGTAGTTTTAGCGGGGGGTTCCCAAGAGACCCAGTACTTC.

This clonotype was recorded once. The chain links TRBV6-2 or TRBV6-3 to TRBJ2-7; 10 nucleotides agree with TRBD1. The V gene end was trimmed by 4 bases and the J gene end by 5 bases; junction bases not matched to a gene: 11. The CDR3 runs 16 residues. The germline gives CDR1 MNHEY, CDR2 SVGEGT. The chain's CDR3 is CASSWTPGQGKDEQYF. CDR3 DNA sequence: TGTGCCAGCAGTTGGACCCCGGGACAGGGGAAGGACGAGCAGTACTTC.

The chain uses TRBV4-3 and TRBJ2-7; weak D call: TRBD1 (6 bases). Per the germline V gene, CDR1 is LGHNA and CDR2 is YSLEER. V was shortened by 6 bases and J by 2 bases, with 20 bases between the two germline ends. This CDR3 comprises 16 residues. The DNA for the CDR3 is TGCGCCAGCAGTCTCTCCTTTGACAGGAACCCCTACGAGCAGTACTTC. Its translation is CASSLSFDRNPYEQYF.

The CDR3 here is CATSDPTGPGETQYF. CDR3 in DNA: TGTGCCACCAGTGACCCGACCGGCCCCGGGGAGACCCAGTACTTC. V gene TRBV24-1 combines with J gene TRBJ2-5; D unresolved. CDR1 is KGHDR and CDR2 is SFDVKD in the germline V gene. The V and J ends lost 4 bases and 5 bases respectively, with 16 bases between them. This CDR3 comprises 15 residues.

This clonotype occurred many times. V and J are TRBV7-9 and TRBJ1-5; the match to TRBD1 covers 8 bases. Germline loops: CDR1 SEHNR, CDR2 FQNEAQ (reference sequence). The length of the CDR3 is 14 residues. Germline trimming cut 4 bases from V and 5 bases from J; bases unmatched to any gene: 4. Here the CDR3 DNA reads TGTGCCAGCAGCTCGGGACAGGTAGATCAGCCCCAGCATTTT. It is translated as CASSSGQVDQPQHF.

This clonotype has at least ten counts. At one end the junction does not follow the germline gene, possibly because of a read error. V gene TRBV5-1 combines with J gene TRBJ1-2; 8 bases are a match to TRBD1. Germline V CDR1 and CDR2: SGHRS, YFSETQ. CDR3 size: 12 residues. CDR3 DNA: TGCGCCAGCAGCTTGGACGGACAGGGTTCATCCTTC. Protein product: CASSLDGQGSSF.

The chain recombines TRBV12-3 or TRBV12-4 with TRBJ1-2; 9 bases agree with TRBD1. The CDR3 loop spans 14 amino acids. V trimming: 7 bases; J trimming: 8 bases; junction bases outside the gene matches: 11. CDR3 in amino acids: CASTRTGAEGGYTF. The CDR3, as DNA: TGTGCCAGCACCCGGACAGGGGCCGAGGGGGGCTACACCTTC.

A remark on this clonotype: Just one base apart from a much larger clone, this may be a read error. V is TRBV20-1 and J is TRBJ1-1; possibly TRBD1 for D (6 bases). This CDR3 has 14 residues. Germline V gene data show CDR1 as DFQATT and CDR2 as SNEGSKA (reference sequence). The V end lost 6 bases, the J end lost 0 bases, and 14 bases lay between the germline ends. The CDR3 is CSAPSGGLNTEAFF. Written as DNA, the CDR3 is TGCAGTGCACCGTCCGGGGGGCTGAACACTGAAGCTTTCTTT.

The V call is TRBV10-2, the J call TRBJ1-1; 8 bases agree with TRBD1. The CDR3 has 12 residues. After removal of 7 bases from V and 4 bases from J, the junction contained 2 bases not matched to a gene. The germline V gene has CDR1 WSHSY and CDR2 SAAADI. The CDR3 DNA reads TGCGCCAGCAAACAGGGGGGCACTGAAGCTTTCTTT. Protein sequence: CASKQGGTEAFF.

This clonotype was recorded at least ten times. CDR3 sequence: CASSQESGAETQYF. CDR3 in DNA: TGTGCCAGCAGCCAAGAATCCGGGGCAGAGACCCAGTACTTC. This chain joins TRBV4-2 and TRBJ2-5; either TRBD1 or TRBD2 may fit D (5 bases each). CDR3 length: 14 amino acids. Germline CDR1 is LGHNA and CDR2 is YNFKEQ. Trimming removed 0 bases from V and 4 bases from J, with 9 bases in between.

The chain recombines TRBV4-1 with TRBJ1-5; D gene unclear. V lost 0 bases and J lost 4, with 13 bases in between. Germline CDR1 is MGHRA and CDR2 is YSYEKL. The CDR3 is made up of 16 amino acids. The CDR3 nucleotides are TGCGCCAGCAGCCAAGAATTAACGGCGAGGAATCAGCCCCAGCATTTT. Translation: CASSQELTARNQPQHF.

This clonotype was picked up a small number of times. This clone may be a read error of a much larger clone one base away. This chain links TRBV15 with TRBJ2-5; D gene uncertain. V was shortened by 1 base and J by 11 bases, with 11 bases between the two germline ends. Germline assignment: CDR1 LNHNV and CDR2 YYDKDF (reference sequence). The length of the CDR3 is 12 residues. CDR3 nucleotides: TGTGCCACCAGCAGAGGCCTCTCGGGTCAGTACTTC. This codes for CATSRGLSGQYF.

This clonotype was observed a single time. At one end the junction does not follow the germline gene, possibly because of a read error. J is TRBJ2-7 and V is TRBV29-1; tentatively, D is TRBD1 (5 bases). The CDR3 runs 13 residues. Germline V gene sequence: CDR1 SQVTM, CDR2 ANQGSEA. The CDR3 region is CSVGTDSSSEQYF. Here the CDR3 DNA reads TGCAGCGTTGGCACAGACAGTTCCTCCGAGCAGTACTTC.

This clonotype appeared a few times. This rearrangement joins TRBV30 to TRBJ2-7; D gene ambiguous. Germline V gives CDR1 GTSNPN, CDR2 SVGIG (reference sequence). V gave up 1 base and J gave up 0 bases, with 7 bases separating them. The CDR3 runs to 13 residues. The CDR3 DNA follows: TGTGCCTGGAGTGGCGGCTACTCCTACGAGCAGTACTTC. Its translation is CAWSGGYSYEQYF.

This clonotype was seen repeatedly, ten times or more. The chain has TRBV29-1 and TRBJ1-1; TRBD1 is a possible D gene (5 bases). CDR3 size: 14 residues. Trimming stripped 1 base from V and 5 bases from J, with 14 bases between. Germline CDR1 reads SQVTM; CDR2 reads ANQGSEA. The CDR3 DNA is TGCAGCGTTGAAGGGGGCGCAAGGGAAACTGAAGCTTTCTTT. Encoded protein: CSVEGGARETEAFF.